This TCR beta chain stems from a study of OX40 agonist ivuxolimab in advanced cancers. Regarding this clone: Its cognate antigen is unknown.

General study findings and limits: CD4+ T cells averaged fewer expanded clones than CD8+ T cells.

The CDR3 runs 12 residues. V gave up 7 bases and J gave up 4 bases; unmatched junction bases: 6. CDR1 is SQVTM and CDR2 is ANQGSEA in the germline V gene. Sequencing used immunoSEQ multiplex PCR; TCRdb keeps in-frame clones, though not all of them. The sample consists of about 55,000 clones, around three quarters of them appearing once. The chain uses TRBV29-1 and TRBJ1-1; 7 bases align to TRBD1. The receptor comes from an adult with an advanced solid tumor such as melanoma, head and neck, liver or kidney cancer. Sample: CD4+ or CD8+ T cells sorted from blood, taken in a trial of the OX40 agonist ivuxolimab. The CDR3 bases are TGCAGCGCTTTCCGGGACAGCACTGAAGCTTTCTTT. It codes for CSAFRDSTEAFF. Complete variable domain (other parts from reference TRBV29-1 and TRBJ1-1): SAVISQKPSRDICQRGTSLTIQCQVDSQVTMMFWYRQQPGQSLTLIATANQGSEATYESGFVIDKFPISRPNLTFSTLTVSNMSPEDSSIYLCSAFRDSTEAFFGQGTRLTVV.